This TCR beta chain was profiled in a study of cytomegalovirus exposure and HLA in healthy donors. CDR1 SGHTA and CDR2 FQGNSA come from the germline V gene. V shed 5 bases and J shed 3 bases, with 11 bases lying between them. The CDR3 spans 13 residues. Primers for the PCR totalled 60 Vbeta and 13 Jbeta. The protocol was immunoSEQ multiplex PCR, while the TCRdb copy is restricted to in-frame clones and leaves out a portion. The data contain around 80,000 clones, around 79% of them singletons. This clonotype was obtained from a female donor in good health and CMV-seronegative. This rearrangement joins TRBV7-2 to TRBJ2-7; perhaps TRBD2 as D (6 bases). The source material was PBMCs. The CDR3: CASSAGPYYEQYF. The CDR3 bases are TGTGCCAGCAGCGCGGGACCCTACTACGAGCAGTACTTC.